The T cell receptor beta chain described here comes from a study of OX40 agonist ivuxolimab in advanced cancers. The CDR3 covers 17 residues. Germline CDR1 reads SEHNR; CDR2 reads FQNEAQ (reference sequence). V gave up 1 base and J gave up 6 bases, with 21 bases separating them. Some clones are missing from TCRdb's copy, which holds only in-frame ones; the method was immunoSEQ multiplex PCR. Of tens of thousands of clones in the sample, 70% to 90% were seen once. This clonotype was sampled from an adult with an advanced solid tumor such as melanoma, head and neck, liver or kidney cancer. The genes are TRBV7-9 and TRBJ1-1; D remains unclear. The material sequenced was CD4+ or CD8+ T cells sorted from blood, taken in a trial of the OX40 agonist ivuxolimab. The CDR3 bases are TGTGCCAGCAGCTTAGGGCGTAACTGGGAGTTGGAGGCTGAAGCTTTCTTT. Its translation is CASSLGRNWELEAEAFF.